These T cell receptor beta chains were read from a single sample in a study of blood T cells in healthy people across ages. One entry per CDR3 protein, called by TCRdb with MiXCR from the 5' RACE reads. The repertoire consists of under 950,000 distinct CDR3 sequences, with about a fifth occurring once and the leading ten covering around 21%. Sequenced sample: blood. The origin of the receptors is a man between 65 and 80 years old in good health. CDR3s include the opening cysteine and the closing phenylalanine or tryptophan. A D gene is named only where the DNA matches it firmly. The listing skips clone size in some rows; elsewhere it reads once, few, many or a size class.

d_gene | j_gene | v_gene | abundance | CDR3aa | CDR3nt
- | TRBJ2-3 | TRBV3-1 | - | CASSQDAARTDTQYF | TGTGCCAGCAGCCAAGACGCGGCTAGAACAGATACGCAGTATTTT
TRBD1 | TRBJ1-1 | TRBV3-1 | - | CASSQTDRVMTEAFF | TGTGCCAGCAGCCAAACGGACAGGGTTATGACTGAAGCTTTCTTT
- | TRBJ1-2 | TRBV11-2 | - | CASSPTMGTPTYGYTF | TGTGCCAGCAGCCCAACGATGGGGACACCTACCTATGGCTACACCTTC
TRBD2 | TRBJ2-1 | TRBV5-1 | few | CASSLERRESSYNEQFF | TGCGCCAGCAGCTTGGAACGGCGGGAGAGCTCCTACAATGAGCAGTTCTTC
- | TRBJ1-2 | TRBV7-9 | - | CAGSLARQGYGYTF | TGTGCCGGCAGCTTAGCGCGGCAGGGGTATGGCTACACCTTC
- | TRBJ2-1 | TRBV28 | - | CASSRSGADNGQFF | TGTGCCAGCAGCCGTTCGGGAGCGGACAATGGGCAGTTCTTC
- | TRBJ2-5 | TRBV20-1 | few | CSATVSRATTQIQETQYF | TGCAGTGCTACGGTATCCAGGGCTACCACCCAAATCCAAGAGACCCAGTACTTC
- | TRBJ1-1 | TRBV27 | - | CASSPRHVGATEAFF | TGTGCCAGCAGTCCCCGTCATGTAGGAGCCACTGAAGCTTTCTTT
- | TRBJ2-3 | TRBV25-1 | few | CASSENRGGTQYF | TGTGCCAGCAGTGAAAATCGGGGAGGTACGCAGTATTTT
TRBD1 | TRBJ1-2 | TRBV15 | - | CATTKGRTGFGYTF | TGTGCCACCACCAAGGGTCGGACAGGGTTCGGCTACACCTTC
- | TRBJ2-5 | TRBV5-1 | few | CASSYMTGEETQYF | TGCGCCAGCAGCTACATGACAGGAGAAGAGACCCAGTACTTC
- | TRBJ1-3 | TRBV29-1 | - | CSVEDFGTIYF | TGCAGCGTTGAAGACTTTGGCACCATATATTTT
TRBD2 | TRBJ2-3 | TRBV18 | few | CASSPAGLVASDTQYF | TGTGCCAGCTCACCAGCGGGACTAGTCGCCTCAGATACGCAGTATTTT
- | TRBJ2-5 | TRBV6-1 | - | CASSVGTLETQYF | TGTGCCAGCAGTGTCGGGACATTAGAGACCCAGTACTTC
- | TRBJ2-1 | TRBV2 | few | CASSNTRLGGYNEQFF | TGTGCCAGCAGCAATACTAGATTAGGGGGCTACAATGAGCAGTTCTTC
TRBD1 | TRBJ1-2 | TRBV28 | many | CASSFAGQGRGNYGYTF | TGTGCCAGCAGTTTCGCGGGACAGGGGAGGGGAAACTATGGCTACACCTTC
- | TRBJ2-3 | TRBV29-1 | - | CSVSDHTRGLWDTQYF | TGCAGCGTTTCCGATCACACGCGTGGCCTGTGGGATACGCAGTATTTT
TRBD1 | TRBJ1-1 | TRBV11-2 | few | CASRPLRGHRTEAFF | TGTGCCAGCAGACCATTAAGGGGGCATAGGACTGAAGCTTTCTTT
- | TRBJ2-1 | TRBV29-1 | - | CSVDKNVYEQFF | TGCAGCGTTGACAAGAACGTATATGAGCAGTTCTTC
- | TRBJ1-4 | TRBV19 | - | CASSISGLRSEKLFF | TGTGCCAGTAGTATATCGGGGCTTCGGAGTGAAAAACTGTTTTTT
TRBD2 | TRBJ2-1 | TRBV12-3/TRBV12-4 | - | CASSLLAGGDEQFF | TGTGCCAGCAGTTTGCTAGCGGGGGGGGATGAGCAGTTCTTC
- | TRBJ2-1 | TRBV6-1 | few | CASSEELGAYNEQFF | TGTGCCAGCAGTGAGGAGCTAGGGGCCTACAATGAGCAGTTCTTC
TRBD2 | TRBJ2-1 | TRBV20-1 | few | CSASRTSAAYNEQFF | TGCAGTGCTTCCCGGACTAGCGCTGCCTACAATGAGCAGTTCTTC
TRBD1 | TRBJ2-5 | TRBV24-1 | few | CATSDPGTGQETQYF | TGTGCCACCAGTGATCCTGGGACAGGCCAAGAGACCCAGTACTTC
- | TRBJ1-2 | TRBV7-2 | few | CASSPGVGTFSNYGYTF | TGTGCCAGCAGCCCGGGGGTGGGGACTTTCTCTAACTATGGCTACACCTTC
- | TRBJ2-5 | TRBV10-3 | many | CAISESETQYF | TGTGCCATCAGTGAGTCGGAGACCCAGTACTTC
TRBD1 | TRBJ1-4 | TRBV27 | few | CASEDRGRTEKLFF | TGTGCCAGCGAGGACAGGGGGAGAACTGAAAAACTGTTTTTT
TRBD2 | TRBJ2-2 | TRBV6-5 | few | CASSYGTTPTGELFF | TGTGCCAGCAGTTACGGGACTACACCGACCGGGGAGCTGTTTTTT
- | TRBJ2-3 | TRBV21-1 | - | CASSKEWAVTHTQYF | TGTGCCAGCAGCAAAGAGTGGGCCGTCACACATACGCAGTATTTT
TRBD2 | TRBJ2-3 | TRBV5-1 | many | CASSPGTSGSTDTQYF | TGCGCCAGCAGCCCGGGGACTAGCGGGAGCACAGATACGCAGTATTTT
- | TRBJ1-1 | TRBV6-2/TRBV6-3 | few | CASSDRDGNTEAFF | TGTGCCAGCAGTGACCGGGACGGGAACACTGAAGCTTTCTTT
TRBD2 | TRBJ2-3 | TRBV3-1 | - | CASSQDPSGRMGDTQYF | TGTGCCAGCAGCCAAGACCCTAGCGGGAGAATGGGAGATACGCAGTATTTT
- | TRBJ2-5 | TRBV7-8 | many | CASSLVPGIMGETQYF | TGTGCCAGCAGCTTAGTGCCAGGGATTATGGGAGAGACCCAGTACTTC
- | TRBJ2-6 | TRBV7-2 | few | CASSFQGSVSGADVLTF | TGTGCCAGCAGCTTTCAGGGGTCCGTCTCTGGGGCCGACGTCCTGACTTTC
- | TRBJ2-7 | TRBV24-1 | few | CATSDSGPLAAEQYF | TGTGCCACCAGTGATTCGGGTCCACTAGCAGCCGAGCAGTACTTC
TRBD1 | TRBJ1-6 | TRBV10-3 | - | CASKTGGNSPLHF | TGTGCCAGCAAGACAGGGGGTAATTCACCCCTCCACTTT
- | TRBJ1-2 | TRBV29-1 | - | CSVEGTGRRGHYGYTF | TGCAGCGTTGAAGGAACGGGGCGCAGGGGCCACTATGGCTACACCTTC
- | TRBJ2-7 | TRBV20-1 | - | CSARDPLAWSYEQYF | TGCAGTGCTAGAGACCCCCTAGCTTGGTCCTACGAGCAGTACTTC
- | TRBJ2-3 | TRBV7-3 | few | CASSLGPHLVTQYF | TGTGCCAGCAGCTTAGGTCCCCACCTCGTTACGCAGTATTTT
- | TRBJ2-1 | TRBV12-3/TRBV12-4 | many | CASSRRGVGYEQFF | TGTGCCAGCAGCCGGCGGGGTGTGGGCTATGAGCAGTTCTTC
- | TRBJ2-3 | TRBV20-1 | - | CSARGGDVAQYF | TGCAGTGCTAGAGGGGGGGACGTCGCGCAGTATTTT
- | TRBJ1-5 | TRBV18 | few | CASSPDQNQPQHF | TGTGCCAGCTCACCAGACCAAAATCAGCCCCAGCATTTT
- | TRBJ2-5 | TRBV6-5 | few | CASSYEPGLNQETQYF | TGTGCCAGCAGTTACGAACCGGGACTGAACCAAGAGACCCAGTACTTT
- | TRBJ2-3 | TRBV12-3/TRBV12-4 | - | CATQDSRRKSTDTQYF | TGTGCCACCCAAGACTCCCGTCGGAAAAGCACAGATACGCAGTATTTT
TRBD2 | TRBJ2-1 | TRBV30 | - | CACSAGTSDYNEQFF | TGTGCCTGTTCCGCCGGGACTAGCGATTACAATGAGCAGTTCTTC
- | TRBJ2-1 | TRBV4-1 | - | CASATAVGQFF | TGCGCCAGCGCCACGGCCGTCGGGCAGTTCTTC
- | TRBJ1-2 | TRBV29-1 | few | CSVDRQGHGYTF | TGCAGCGTTGATCGGCAGGGTCATGGCTACACCTTC
- | TRBJ1-5 | TRBV12-3/TRBV12-4 | few | CASTNHWEQPQHF | TGTGCCAGCACAAACCATTGGGAGCAGCCCCAGCATTTT
- | TRBJ1-2 | TRBV7-2 | many | CASSLAGGYGYTF | TGTGCCAGCAGCTTAGCCGGCGGCTATGGCTACACCTTC
TRBD2 | TRBJ2-5 | TRBV11-2 | - | CASSPLPSGGETQYF | TGTGCCAGCAGCCCACTGCCTAGCGGAGGAGAGACCCAGTACTTC